One and the same sample provided the 16 T cell receptor beta chains below, sequenced in a study of blood T cell repertoires in COVID-19. Libraries were prepared by immunoSEQ multiplex PCR; TCRdb keeps only in-frame clonotypes and omits some of them. The data show fewer than 350,000 clones, approximately 91% seen once. The sample consisted of PBMCs or T cells enriched from blood (not recorded which). The source of these receptors is a middle-aged woman with acute COVID-19.

This clone was counted only a few times. Within the sample, other DNA sequences also encode this same CDR3. The chain carries TRBV5-1 and TRBJ1-2; 8 bases agree with TRBD1. Per the germline V gene, CDR1 is SGHRS and CDR2 is YFSETQ. CDR3 length: 13 amino acids. V was clipped by 4 bases and J by 3 bases; unmatched bases: 2. CDR3 sequence: CASSPTGDYGYTF. CDR3 nucleotide sequence: TGCGCCAGCAGCCCGACAGGGGACTATGGCTACACCTTC.

This clone has a single count. The V and J genes are TRBV7-8 and TRBJ2-5, with D unclear. The CDR3 totals 12 residues. Germline V gene lookup returns CDR1 SGHVS and CDR2 FQNEAQ. Trimming removed 4 bases at V and 3 bases at J, with 6 bases between. The CDR3 loop reads CASSYQEETQYF. For the CDR3, the DNA is TGTGCCAGCAGCTACCAGGAAGAGACCCAGTACTTC.

In the case of this clone: The same CDR3 is also encoded by other DNA sequences in this sample. The chain employs TRBV5-6 and TRBJ2-5, with 7 positions matching TRBD1. Germline V gene data show CDR1 as SGHDT and CDR2 as YYEEEE. The trim removed 0 bases at V and 5 bases at J, leaving 1 base unmatched. The CDR3 spans 13 residues. DNA for the CDR3: TGTGCCAGCAGCTTGGGAGGGGGCGAGACCCAGTACTTC. Residues: CASSLGGGETQYF.

The genes are TRBV15 and TRBJ2-2, with a tentative D call TRBD2 (5 bases). There are 17 residues in the CDR3. The V and J ends lost 1 base and 4 bases respectively, with 16 bases between them. CDR1 is LNHNV, CDR2 YYDKDF, per germline (reference sequence). In DNA, the CDR3 is TGTGCCACCAGCAGAGGTGGACTGTTCTCGGGCACCGGGGAGCTGTTTTTT. It yields the protein CATSRGGLFSGTGELFF.

V usage is TRBV3-1 (or the pseudogene TRBV3-2) and J usage is TRBJ2-3; D gene ambiguous. The germline gives CDR1 LGHDT, CDR2 YNNKEL (reference sequence). With 0 bases removed from V and 6 bases from J, the gap between germline ends came to 10 bases. The CDR3 runs to 14 residues. The CDR3 protein is CASSQEGLVDTQYF. The CDR3, as DNA: TGTGCCAGCAGCCAAGAAGGTCTAGTGGATACGCAGTATTTT.

In DNA form, the CDR3 reads TGTGCCAGTGGGACAGGGGTGGGGATCTACGAGCAGTACTTC. Protein product: CASGTGVGIYEQYF. The V call is TRBV27, the J call TRBJ2-7; 10 nucleotides agree with TRBD1. Germline lookup yields CDR1 MNHEY and CDR2 SMNVEV (reference sequence). The CDR3 totals 14 residues. V lost 9 bases and J lost 3; bases outside the gene matches: 8.

V gene TRBV6-2 or TRBV6-3 combines with J gene TRBJ2-6; no clear D. Germline V CDR1 and CDR2: MNHEY, SVGEGT. V was clipped by 6 bases and J by 0 bases, with 9 bases between them. The length of the CDR3 is 15 residues. The CDR3 nucleotides read TGTGCCAGCAGCCCCCTAGGCTCTGGGGCCAACGTCCTGACTTTC. Translated, it gives CASSPLGSGANVLTF.

This chain connects TRBV4-3 to TRBJ2-7; 7 nucleotides agree with TRBD2. This CDR3 is 15 amino acids long. CDR1 is LGHNA and CDR2 is YSLEER in the germline V gene. V was pared by 0 bases and J by 3 bases, with 5 bases of the junction left unmatched. The CDR3 protein is CASSQDRAGVYEQYF. CDR3 DNA: TGCGCCAGCAGCCAAGATCGGGCGGGAGTCTACGAGCAGTACTTC.

The J gene is TRBJ2-6, the V gene TRBV9, with a weak D call TRBD1 (5 bases). Looked up from germline, CDR1 is SGDLS and CDR2 is YYNGEE. The CDR3 spans 20 residues. The V end lost 0 bases, the J end lost 0 bases, and 19 bases lay between the germline ends. The CDR3 region has the DNA TGTGCCAGCAGCGTAGAGGGGTTCCGTTTGGAAGGCTCTGGGGCCAACGTCCTGACTTTC. Protein sequence: CASSVEGFRLEGSGANVLTF.

J is TRBJ2-7 and V is TRBV7-2, with 8 bases fitting TRBD2. Germline CDR1 is SGHTA and CDR2 is FQGNSA. V lost 1 base, J lost 5 bases, and 4 bases stayed unmatched. This CDR3 region has 14 residues. The DNA for the CDR3 is TGTGCCAGCAGCTTAGAAGCGGGGGACCACGAGCAGTACTTC. This codes for CASSLEAGDHEQYF.

J is TRBJ1-2 and V is TRBV19; maybe TRBD1 (5 bases). CDR1 is LNHDA, CDR2 SQIVND, per germline (reference sequence). The V end lost 5 bases, the J end lost 5 bases, and 21 bases lay between the germline ends. The CDR3 sequence is 16 residues long. The CDR3 sequence: CASSHPGGPGHYGYTF. The CDR3 coding sequence is TGTGCCAGTAGTCATCCAGGTGGACCCGGACATTATGGCTACACCTTC.

V gene TRBV24-1 combines with J gene TRBJ1-2, with TRBD1 matching 7 bases. After removal of 9 bases from V and 9 bases from J, the junction contained 3 bases not matched to a gene. From germline, CDR1 is KGHDR and CDR2 SFDVKD. CDR3 length: 10 residues. CDR3 amino acids: CATLQGSYTF. The DNA for the CDR3 is TGTGCCACCTTACAGGGGAGCTACACCTTC.

The V gene is TRBV18, the J gene TRBJ1-2, with 8 bases identical to TRBD1. The V gene end was trimmed by 2 bases and the J gene end by 4 bases; junction bases not matched to a gene: 6. CDR3 length: 15 residues. CDR1 KGHSH and CDR2 LQKENI come from the germline V gene. The DNA of the CDR3 is TGTGCCAGCTCACCAGGGACAGGAAGCCCCTATGGCTACACCTTC. This codes for CASSPGTGSPYGYTF.

On this clone: This CDR3 is also generated by other DNA sequences in the sample. The chain joins TRBV18 to TRBJ2-2; TRBD1 aligns across 7 bases. The CDR3 contains 14 residues. Germline CDR1 and CDR2: KGHSH and LQKENI. V lost 2 bases and J lost 3; bases outside the gene matches: 0. In DNA, the CDR3 is TGTGCCAGCTCACCAGGGACAGACACCGGGGAGCTGTTTTTT. This encodes CASSPGTDTGELFF.

This clone was counted once. The genes are TRBV3-1 (or the pseudogene TRBV3-2) and TRBJ2-1, with D possibly TRBD2 on 7 matching bases. CDR1 is LGHDT and CDR2 is YNNKEL in the germline V gene (reference sequence). V shed 0 bases and J shed 7 bases, with 13 bases lying between them. The CDR3 sequence is 15 residues long. DNA for the CDR3: TGTGCCAGCAGCCAAGATCCGGCGGGGGCAAATGAGCAGTTCTTC. Its protein is CASSQDPAGANEQFF.

The chain combines TRBV7-2 with TRBJ2-7, with TRBD1 identical over 7 bases. The CDR3 length is 16 residues. Germline V gene data show CDR1 as SGHTA and CDR2 as FQGNSA. Losses at the gene ends were 3 bases for V and 3 bases for J; bases not matched to a gene: 11. The CDR3 DNA reads as TGTGCCAGCAGCTTGGGGTCCACAGGGGAAGGCTACGAGCAGTACTTC. Translation gives CASSLGSTGEGYEQYF.